In this sample, the clone carrying this T cell receptor (beta chain) turned up a few times. The CDR3 is 15 residues long. After removal of 0 bases from V and 5 bases from J, the junction contained 4 bases not matched to a gene. The germline CDR1 and CDR2 sequences are SGHRS and YFSETQ. This record belongs to a study of T-cell memory formation after mild COVID-19. TCRdb independently ran MiXCR on the 5' RACE reads; one entry per CDR3 protein. The profile shows roughly 120,000 distinct CDR3 sequences, roughly 20% of them singletons. This chain links TRBV5-1 with TRBJ2-1; 8 nucleotides align to TRBD2. Material: PBMCs or a T cell subset sorted from them (not recorded which). The receptor was derived from a man aged 18 to 29 who had mild COVID-19 (a few samples of this study predate the infection). Cell type and time point are not known. The CDR3 DNA follows: TGCGCCAGCAGCTTGGGGTCGGGGGGGCACAATGAGCAGTTCTTC. It codes for CASSLGSGGHNEQFF.